A single TCR beta chain is shown here with its context. Its antigen is not yet known. Base qualities were left out, and no much larger clone turns up one base away. TCRbeta CDR3 regions were sequenced with the immunoSEQ Assay. After extraction, genomic DNA underwent amplification by bias-controlled multiplex PCR, followed by high-throughput sequencing. Under the source paper's analysis protocol: Collapsing and filtering of sequences were performed to quantify the absolute abundance of each unique TCRbeta CDR3 region. T cell fraction was estimated by normalization of TCRbeta template counts to usable DNA, with usable DNA being measured through amplification of reference genes present in all nucleated cells. Repertoire TCRs were annotated as SARS-CoV-2-specific when V gene, CDR3 amino acid sequence and J gene were exactly matched to a known reactive TCR set. The reference SARS-CoV-2 TCR set was derived from MIRA and filtered for enrichment in COVID-19-positive ImmuneCODE repertoires, a step that removed public or cross-reactive TCRs. Drawing on the MIRA antigens, annotated TCRs were analysed further at the level of specific ORF or position within ORF. Depth was the summed frequency of annotated unique rearrangements, while breadth was defined as annotated unique rearrangements over total unique productive rearrangements. TCR breadth was compared between groups using two-sided Wilcoxon rank-sum tests. TCRdb retrieved this table from immuneACCESS and kept in-frame rearrangements only. Not all clones are present; in checked studies, unresolved V genes account for under half, and no reason is known for the remainder. The DNA gave D and trimming, while V, J and clone size come from that table. The sample table contains about 480,000 clones; only one count was recorded for roughly 85% of them. The biggest ten clones account for roughly 12% of the sample.

This entry is derived from a study of Ad26.COV2.S vaccination and SARS-CoV-2 variants (dated by TCRdb to the early 2020s). The study in broad terms: Donors in the vaccine arm were drawn from COV1001, a multicentre, randomized, double-blind, placebo-controlled phase I-IIa trial testing Ad26.COV2.S in healthy adults. Throughout the experiments and outcome assessment, investigators stayed blinded to trial group allocation. Sequencing of the TCRbeta repertoire served to evaluate the specificity and breadth of SARS-CoV-2-reactive T cell receptors following Ad26.COV2.S vaccination. Trial participants were randomized into five groups of five, in which low-dose or high-dose Ad26.COV2.S was given once or twice, or placebo was given on both occasions. Ad26.COV2.S was administered intramuscularly at a dose of 5x10^10 or 1x10^11 viral particles, either as one shot or as two shots given 56 days apart. A total of approximately 30 samples were included in the TCR-sequenced set, comprising about 20 Ad26.COV2.S vaccine recipients, 5 placebo recipients and 8 SARS-CoV-2 convalescent individuals. Study-level results and caveats: Vaccine and placebo recipients had comparable non-spike TCR breadth, which fits with the vaccine containing only spike. After vaccination, spike-specific CD8+ and CD4+ T cell responses were reported to show substantial breadth. The study was not powered to compare responses between vaccine doses or regimens. Ad26.COV2.S recipients had higher spike-specific TCR breadth than placebo recipients (P = 0.0014). The authors noted that total T cell responses may have been underestimated by the TCR breadth and depth analyses.

The treatment or condition label here, explained by the study, means: about 20 received Ad26.COV2.S at low or high dose, single or two shots; 5 received placebo; per-sample allocation not given. Repertoires of vaccine and placebo recipients were sequenced from samples taken on day 63 after the first injection. Between 29 July and 7 August 2020, Cohort 1b enrolled about 27 adults aged 18-55 years at one site in Boston, USA. Ad26.COV2.S consisted of a replication-incompetent adenovirus type 26 vector by which a prefusion-stabilized SARS-CoV-2 spike protein from the original Wuhan strain was expressed. The germline V gene gives CDR1 as SGHTA and CDR2 as FQGNSA. Trimming costs V 5 bases and J 0 bases, and their ends lie 11 bases apart. The CDR3 has 15 amino acids, counting the end cysteine and phenylalanine. Only CDR3 DNA remains: 45 bases, in frame from the first base.

This TCR was recovered from a person aged 18 to 59 who received the Ad26.COV2.S COVID-19 vaccine or a placebo. The sample in question was peripheral blood, obtained in a trial of Ad26.COV2.S vaccine versus placebo. The rearranged segments are TRBV7-2 and TRBJ1-3; no D gene can be assigned with confidence. In nucleotides, the sequence is TGTGCCAGCAGCCAAGACGGAAGCTCTGGAAACACCATATATTTT. Its product reads: CASSQDGSSGNTIYF.